These T cell receptor beta chains were read from a single sample in a study of OX40 agonist ivuxolimab in advanced cancers. Profiling relied on immunoSEQ multiplex PCR, and the TCRdb table lists in-frame clones only, not all of them. Of about 28,000 clones in the sample, about 81% were seen once. The sequences come from CD4+ or CD8+ T cells sorted from blood, collected in a trial of the OX40 agonist ivuxolimab. The source of these receptors is an adult with an advanced solid tumor such as melanoma, head and neck, liver or kidney cancer. Both conserved end residues are part of each CDR3. D genes are given only for firm matches. A row's size may be missing; if present it is once, few, many or a size class.

d_gene	v_gene	j_gene	abundance	CDR3nt	CDR3aa
TRBD2	TRBV2	TRBJ2-7	.	TGTGCCAGCAGTGAAGTACTAGCGGGAGGTTCCAGCTCCTACGAGCAGTACTTC	CASSEVLAGGSSSYEQYF
TRBD2	TRBV5-1	TRBJ2-1	.	TGCGCCAGCACCCCTTCGGGGGGCAATGAGCAGTTCTTC	CASTPSGGNEQFF
TRBD2	TRBV23-1	TRBJ2-5	.	TGCGCCAGCAGTCAATCGCGCGGGAGTGGCGAGACCCAGTACTTC	CASSQSRGSGETQYF
.	TRBV6-6	TRBJ1-5	.	TGTGCCAGCAGTTTGACAGAGTATAGCAATCAGCCCCAGCATTTT	CASSLTEYSNQPQHF
.	TRBV9	TRBJ1-1	.	TGTGCCAGCAGCGGGGCGGGTGGAGGGAACACTGAAGCTTTCTTT	CASSGAGGGNTEAFF
.	TRBV12-2	TRBJ1-1	.	TGTGCAAGTCGCTTTGGGGCTCGGAACACTGAAGCTTTCTTT	CASRFGARNTEAFF
TRBD1	TRBV28	TRBJ2-7	.	TGTGCCAGCAGTTTAAATTATCGGGGACAGGGGGCCTACGAGCAGTACTTC	CASSLNYRGQGAYEQYF
.	TRBV19	TRBJ1-1	medium-sized	TGTGCCAGTAGTATAGCCGCGGGGGGCACTGAAGCTTTCTTT	CASSIAAGGTEAFF
.	TRBV19	TRBJ1-6	.	TGTGCCAGTAGCCTAGGGGGGAATTCACCCCTCCACTTT	CASSLGGNSPLHF
.	TRBV28	TRBJ2-1	.	TGTGCCAGCAGTTTACTGGCGGCGAGCTCCTACAATGAGCAGTTCTTC	CASSLLAASSYNEQFF
.	TRBV7-9	TRBJ2-2	.	TGTGCCAGCAGCTTGGTCACTTCGACCGGGGAGCTGTTTTTT	CASSLVTSTGELFF
TRBD1	TRBV28	TRBJ2-7	.	TGTGCCAGCACCTCAGACAGGGGGCGCGACGAGCAGTACTTC	CASTSDRGRDEQYF
TRBD1	TRBV29-1	TRBJ2-1	.	TGCAGCGTGACAGGGCTCGGCAATGAGCAGTTCTTC	CSVTGLGNEQFF
TRBD1	TRBV9	TRBJ2-4	.	TGTGCCAGCAGCGCCCAAGGGACAGGGAAAAACATTCAGTACTTC	CASSAQGTGKNIQYF
.	TRBV7-9	TRBJ1-3	.	TGTGCCAGCAGCTTAGATCGGGGGAAAAGAAACACCATATATTTT	CASSLDRGKRNTIYF
.	TRBV10-3	TRBJ1-2	once	TGTGCCATCAGTGAGTCTAATAACTATGGCTACACCTTC	CAISESNNYGYTF
.	TRBV6-1	TRBJ2-7	.	TGTGCCAGCAGTGCCAGACTCTACGAGCAGTACTTC	CASSARLYEQYF
TRBD1	TRBV6-5	TRBJ1-1	.	TGTGCCAGCAGTCCGACAGGGGGCTATACTGAAGCTTTCTTT	CASSPTGGYTEAFF
.	TRBV19	TRBJ2-1	.	TGTGCCAGTAGTACCCCAGCCCGAGGGGAAAATGAGCAGTTCTTC	CASSTPARGENEQFF
.	TRBV30	TRBJ2-2	.	TGTGCCTGGAGTGTACGAGGCACCGGGGAGCTGTTTTTT	CAWSVRGTGELFF
.	TRBV4-2	TRBJ1-1	.	TGTGCCAGCAGCCAAGAAGATTCATTGGGCGCGGACACTGAAGCTTTCTTT	CASSQEDSLGADTEAFF
.	TRBV11-1	TRBJ2-7	.	TGTGCCAGCAGCTTCCAAATGCAATCCTACGAGCAGTACTTC	CASSFQMQSYEQYF
.	TRBV7-4	TRBJ1-2	.	TGTGCCAGCAGATCCGTAGGGGTCATTGGCGGCTACACCTTC	CASRSVGVIGGYTF
.	TRBV19	TRBJ1-2	.	TGTGCCAGTAGTATCTCGGCAGCAGCTAACTATGGCTACACCTTC	CASSISAAANYGYTF
.	TRBV2	TRBJ1-3	.	TGTGCCAGCAGTGAAGTATTTGGAAACACCATATATTTT	CASSEVFGNTIYF
.	TRBV15	TRBJ1-3	.	TGTGCCACCAGCAGAGATCCGAGTTCTGGAAACACCATATATTTT	CATSRDPSSGNTIYF
TRBD1	TRBV28	TRBJ1-5	.	TGTGCCAGCAGTTCACAGGGGGCGAGGGTCAGGCCCCAGCATTTT	CASSSQGARVRPQHF
.	TRBV4-3	TRBJ2-3	.	TGCGCCAGCAGCCGTTTGGAGGGAACCACAGATACGCAGTATTTT	CASSRLEGTTDTQYF
.	TRBV30	TRBJ2-5	.	TGTGCCTGGGCGGGAGCAGGGGGGGAGACCCAGTACTTC	CAWAGAGGETQYF
.	TRBV7-8	TRBJ1-5	medium-sized	TGTGCCAGCAGCTTACGGGGAGGGACGGGACAGCCCCAGCATTTT	CASSLRGGTGQPQHF
.	TRBV6-6	TRBJ2-3	.	TGTGCCAGCGGCCTCCAATCCACAGATACGCAGTATTTT	CASGLQSTDTQYF
.	TRBV4-3	TRBJ1-2	.	TGCGCCAGCAGCCAAGCCAAAGACAGCACCATCTATGGCTACACCTTC	CASSQAKDSTIYGYTF
TRBD2	TRBV4-1	TRBJ2-2	.	TGCGCCAGCAGCCAATTAGCGGGGGTCGGGGAGCTGTTTTTT	CASSQLAGVGELFF
.	TRBV6-1	TRBJ2-5	.	TGTGCCAGCAGTGACGCCACCTGGAAGACCCAGTACTTC	CASSDATWKTQYF
TRBD1	TRBV7-9	TRBJ1-6	once	TGTGCCAGCAGCTTAACGGGGGACAGTCTTTCACCCCTCCACTTT	CASSLTGDSLSPLHF
.	TRBV27	TRBJ2-3	.	TGTGCCAGCAGGGACGGATCCACAGATACGCAGTATTTT	CASRDGSTDTQYF
.	TRBV19	TRBJ2-7	.	TGTGCCAGTAGTATGTATGAAGGGGCGAGCTCCTACGAGCAGTACTTC	CASSMYEGASSYEQYF
TRBD1	TRBV12-5	TRBJ1-1	.	TGTGCTAGTGGGGCAGGGGGTCCGGGGGAAGCTTTCTTT	CASGAGGPGEAFF
TRBD2	TRBV5-4	TRBJ2-7	.	TGTGCCAGCAGCCATCCGGGACTAGCGGTTACCTACGAGCAGTACTTC	CASSHPGLAVTYEQYF
.	TRBV28	TRBJ1-1	once	TGTGCCAGCAGTTTGGCCCCGAACACTGAAGCTTTCTTT	CASSLAPNTEAFF
.	TRBV5-1	TRBJ2-5	.	TGCGCCAGCAGCTTGGGGGGCGAAGAGACCCAGTACTTC	CASSLGGEETQYF
TRBD2	TRBV7-9	TRBJ2-2	once	TGTGCCAGCAGCGGGGGACTAGCGATCACCGGGGAGCTGTTTTTT	CASSGGLAITGELFF
.	TRBV15	TRBJ1-1	few	TGTGCCACCAGCAGAGATTTGGGAATCACTGAAGCTTTCTTT	CATSRDLGITEAFF
.	TRBV27	TRBJ1-1	.	TGTGCCAGCAGCTGGGTGCAGAACACTGAAGCTTTCTTT	CASSWVQNTEAFF
.	TRBV4-1	TRBJ2-3	.	TGCGCCAGCAGCCAAGAAAGACTTATCACAGATACGCAGTATTTT	CASSQERLITDTQYF
TRBD1	TRBV28	TRBJ1-1	.	TGTGCCAGCAGTTCCTACAGGGGGGGGACTGAAGCTTTCTTT	CASSSYRGGTEAFF
.	TRBV4-1	TRBJ2-7	once	TGCGCCAGCAGCCACAATCCCCAGGGGATTGGCAACGAGCAGTACTTC	CASSHNPQGIGNEQYF
TRBD2	TRBV11-2	TRBJ2-3	.	TGTGCCAGCAGCTTCTCCGGGACTAGCGGCACCACAGATACGCAGTATTTT	CASSFSGTSGTTDTQYF